One TCR beta chain is described in this entry. Its target is not known. Each TCR beta library was made by quantitative 5'-RACE that incorporated molecular barcodes. TCRdb re-called the 5' RACE reads with MiXCR, one entry per CDR3 protein. Among around 390,000 distinct CDR3 sequences, 20% to 25% were seen once, and the ten largest hold roughly a sixth. The sample originates from a study of CD8 T cells in ankylosing spondylitis. Study-wide findings and caveats: Disease-linked clones reportedly showed significant enrichment in matched ankylosing spondylitis synovial fluid. It appeared that ankylosing spondylitis blood was characterized by a TCR beta motif of roughly 8 highly homologous variants.

Germline V gives CDR1 ENHRY, CDR2 SYGVKD. V was cut by 8 bases and J by 0 bases, with 19 bases left in between. This CDR3 is 17 amino acids long. Sequenced sample: blood, either unsorted or a sorted T cell fraction (not recorded which). The chain couples TRBV10-3 to TRBJ2-2; maybe TRBD2 (7 bases). This TCR was recovered from a male donor with ankylosing spondylitis. The CDR3, as DNA: TGTGCCATCCGACCAAAAGGGGGGGCCTCGAACACCGGGGAGCTGTTTTTT. Translated, it gives CAIRPKGGASNTGELFF.